This T cell receptor (beta chain) was retrieved from a study of T-cell memory formation after mild COVID-19. TCRalpha and TCRbeta libraries used 5'RACE with constant-segment primers and UMIs. TCRdb redid the calling of the 5' RACE reads with MiXCR, one entry per CDR3 protein. This table has about 190,000 distinct CDR3 sequences, about a sixth appearing once. Regarding this clonotype: The antigen is undetermined.

Study observations and caveats: Clones that shrank (day 15 to 85) were balanced CD4/CD8, whereas later expanders leaned CD4+.

Sequenced sample: PBMCs or a T cell subset sorted from them (not recorded which). This TCR derives from an adult woman who had mild COVID-19 (a few samples of this study predate the infection). Cell type and time point are not known.

This chain's CDR3 is CASSPLLAEYNEQFF. CDR3 in DNA: TGCGCCAGCAGCCCGCTGCTAGCGGAATACAATGAGCAGTTCTTC. This chain links TRBV4-3 with TRBJ2-1; 7 bases are a match to TRBD2. CDR1 is LGHNA and CDR2 is YSLEER in the germline V gene. The CDR3 sequence is 15 residues long. Losses at the gene ends were 4 bases for V and 4 bases for J; bases not matched to a gene: 7.